Listed below are T cell receptor beta chains from one sample, sequenced in a study of response to subunit inactivated influenza vaccine. MiXCR, applied by TCRdb to the RT-PCR reads, yields one record per CDR3 protein. The sample records about 240,000 distinct CDR3 sequences, 12% being singletons. Source: non-naive T cells sorted from PBMCs, taken 14 days before vaccination. The origin of the receptors is a man between 45 and 60 years old who received an inactivated influenza vaccine. CDR3s include the opening cysteine and the closing phenylalanine or tryptophan. Fields, in order: V gene, J gene, CDR3 protein.

v_call: TRBV3-1
j_call: TRBJ1-2
cdr3_aa: CASSQDDRARYTF

v_call: TRBV12-3/TRBV12-4
j_call: TRBJ1-5
cdr3_aa: CASRPGGSNQPQHF

v_call: TRBV6-2/TRBV6-3
j_call: TRBJ2-1
cdr3_aa: CASSYWGLAGSSYNEQFF

v_call: TRBV20-1
j_call: TRBJ2-7
cdr3_aa: CSARAPGLSSYEQYF

v_call: TRBV18
j_call: TRBJ1-1
cdr3_aa: CASSPGLTNTEAFF

v_call: TRBV4-2
j_call: TRBJ2-5
cdr3_aa: CASSQPGETQYF

v_call: TRBV7-2
j_call: TRBJ2-4
cdr3_aa: CASSLVPRGQGKNIQYF

v_call: TRBV28
j_call: TRBJ2-1
cdr3_aa: CASSRLAGGGDEQFF

v_call: TRBV6-2/TRBV6-3
j_call: TRBJ2-3
cdr3_aa: CASRAGGDTQYF

v_call: TRBV5-1
j_call: TRBJ2-1
cdr3_aa: CASSSGLEYNEQFF

v_call: TRBV15
j_call: TRBJ1-2
cdr3_aa: CATSRDRTGGYTF

v_call: TRBV7-9
j_call: TRBJ2-3
cdr3_aa: CASSERLAGTQYF

v_call: TRBV27
j_call: TRBJ2-7
cdr3_aa: CASSDKLTSGGSSYEQYF

v_call: TRBV6-6
j_call: TRBJ1-5
cdr3_aa: CASNPWRNQPQHF

v_call: TRBV4-3
j_call: TRBJ2-5
cdr3_aa: CASSQDRGTQYF

v_call: TRBV20-1
j_call: TRBJ2-5
cdr3_aa: CSASGTSATQETQYF

v_call: TRBV10-3
j_call: TRBJ2-7
cdr3_aa: CATCGTASTSYEQYF

v_call: TRBV6-2/TRBV6-3
j_call: TRBJ1-1
cdr3_aa: CASSRGREAFF

v_call: TRBV7-2
j_call: TRBJ2-5
cdr3_aa: CASSYTPGDKTQYF

v_call: TRBV4-3
j_call: TRBJ2-1
cdr3_aa: CASSQESSSGNEQFF

v_call: TRBV18
j_call: TRBJ2-3
cdr3_aa: CASSRMAGGRTLLPDTQYF

v_call: TRBV7-2
j_call: TRBJ2-1
cdr3_aa: CASSPQRNEQFF

v_call: TRBV9
j_call: TRBJ2-5
cdr3_aa: CASSPRDRPETQYF

v_call: TRBV12-3/TRBV12-4
j_call: TRBJ2-7
cdr3_aa: CASSFRERYEQYF

v_call: TRBV20-1
j_call: TRBJ2-5
cdr3_aa: CSARDLSGTGRTETQYF

v_call: TRBV5-1
j_call: TRBJ2-1
cdr3_aa: CASSPGQKRGPVLF

v_call: TRBV20-1
j_call: TRBJ2-5
cdr3_aa: CSGTGTSPSLGTQYF

v_call: TRBV6-6
j_call: TRBJ2-1
cdr3_aa: CASSYEREQFF

v_call: TRBV9
j_call: TRBJ2-7
cdr3_aa: CASSVLDGSYEQYF

v_call: TRBV24-1
j_call: TRBJ2-3
cdr3_aa: CATRASGGHTDTQYF

v_call: TRBV20-1
j_call: TRBJ1-1
cdr3_aa: CSARDPWGMEAFF

v_call: TRBV4-3
j_call: TRBJ2-3
cdr3_aa: CASSQDVLGVWTDTQYF

v_call: TRBV5-6
j_call: TRBJ2-3
cdr3_aa: CASSPGGVADTQYF

v_call: TRBV6-2/TRBV6-3
j_call: TRBJ2-2
cdr3_aa: CASSSMTTGELFF

v_call: TRBV11-2
j_call: TRBJ2-7
cdr3_aa: CASSLRRDPSYEQYF

v_call: TRBV7-8
j_call: TRBJ1-6
cdr3_aa: CASSSDGSYSPLHF

v_call: TRBV7-2
j_call: TRBJ1-4
cdr3_aa: CASSLRGAFEKLFF